This TCR beta chain came from a study of human T cells and chemical hapten exposure. For the study at large: TCR yields differed between samples (mainly from small differences in pooled library volume).

Study results and limitations: The number of TCRs over 1 in 1000 frequency stayed unchanged after DPC.

The library labeled individual cDNA molecules by adding unique molecular identifiers to them. Authors' analysis steps: Ranging from roughly 23,224 to 750,000, TCR counts per sample had a median value of 95,638. TCRdb ran MiXCR on the reads and lists one entry per CDR3 protein. The V and J calls and clone size are TCRdb's, not the authors'. The sample has more than 100,000 distinct CDR3 sequences; more than 8.5% are singletons. This clonotype has just a few counts. Its antigen is as yet unknown. From whole blood left unfractionated, total RNA was extracted. Source material: whole blood. The clonotype comes from a human donor in good health. Some clones in this sample may be carry-over from other donors' samples.

DNA for the CDR3: TGTGCCAGCAGCCCTGACGTCGGGGGGGAATCAGAGACCCAGTACTTC. Residues: CASSPDVGGESETQYF. This rearrangement joins TRBV7-8 to TRBJ2-5, with 8 bases lining up with TRBD2. V lost 5 bases and J lost 4; bases outside the gene matches: 12. Germline-derived CDR1 and CDR2 are SGHVS and FQNEAQ. The CDR3 extends over 16 amino acids.